This T cell receptor (beta chain) was sequenced during a study of post-analysis software for immune sequencing data. Study information: As for disease course, relapsing-remitting, secondary progressive and progressive-relapsing multiple sclerosis were all included. Findings and limits, study-wide: TRBV5-6, TRBV5-1 and TRBV20-1 were among a handful of TRBV segments more frequent in patients than controls. Controls had significantly higher normalized Chao1 diversity than multiple sclerosis patients. Samples made in the same batch grouped tightly together by F measure.

The CDR3 spans 14 residues. Between the trimmed V and J ends, which lost 8 bases and 0 bases, there was a span of 15 bases. Germline V gene sequence: CDR1 DFQATT, CDR2 SNEGSKA (reference sequence). The library was made from cDNA and included unique molecular identifiers. cDNA molecules numbering 400,000 to 550,000 came from around 1 to 10 million T cells. TCRdb re-analysed the PCR reads in MiXCR, keeping a single row per CDR3 protein. The data contain over 700,000 distinct CDR3 sequences, 25% to 30% of them singletons. In this sample, this clonotype turned up a few times. Its specificity is not known. The sequencing sample was made of blood. This clonotype was obtained from a girl aged 10 to 17 with multiple sclerosis. The V gene is TRBV20-1, the J gene TRBJ2-3; TRBD2 is a possible D gene (5 bases). The CDR3 region is CSTLRQRSTDTQYF. The CDR3 DNA reads TGCAGTACGTTACGTCAGCGGAGCACAGATACGCAGTATTTT.